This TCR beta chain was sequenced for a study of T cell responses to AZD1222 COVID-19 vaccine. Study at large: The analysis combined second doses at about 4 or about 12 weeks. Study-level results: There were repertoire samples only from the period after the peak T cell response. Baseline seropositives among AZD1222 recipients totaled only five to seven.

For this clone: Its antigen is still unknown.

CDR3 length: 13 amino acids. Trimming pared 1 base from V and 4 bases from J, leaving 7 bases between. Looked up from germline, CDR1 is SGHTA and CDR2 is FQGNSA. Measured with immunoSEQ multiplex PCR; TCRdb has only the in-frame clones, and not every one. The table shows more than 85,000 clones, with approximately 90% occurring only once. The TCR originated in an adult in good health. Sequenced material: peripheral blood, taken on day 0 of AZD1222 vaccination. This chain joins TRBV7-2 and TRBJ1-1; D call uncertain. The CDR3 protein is CASSLGHRTEAFF. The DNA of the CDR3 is TGTGCCAGCAGCTTAGGACACCGCACTGAAGCTTTCTTT.